Below are 17 T cell receptor beta chains sequenced from a single sample in a study of T cells after yellow fever vaccination. In TCRdb, the 5' RACE reads were re-called with MiXCR into one record per CDR3 protein. This sample has over 65,000 distinct CDR3 sequences, with about 14% found just once. The source material was CD8+ T cells not binding an NS4B(214-222) dextramer, sorted from PBMCs, sampled roughly 20 days after the first yellow fever vaccination. Source of these receptors: a man in his late teens or twenties who received the YFV17D yellow fever vaccine.

Many counts were recorded for this clonotype. The genes are TRBV6-6 and TRBJ2-2; TRBD2 is a possible D gene (5 bases). The CDR3 runs to 13 residues. The germline V and J ends were trimmed by 6 bases and 5 bases, with 10 bases remaining between them. Germline lookup yields CDR1 MNHNY and CDR2 SVGAGI (reference sequence). CDR3 in amino acids: CASSHGETGELFF. Here the CDR3 DNA reads TGTGCCAGCAGCCATGGGGAGACCGGGGAGCTGTTTTTT.

The chain links TRBV7-8 to TRBJ2-5; either TRBD1 or TRBD2 may fit D (6 bases each). The germline V and J ends were trimmed by 1 base and 5 bases, with 14 bases remaining between them. Germline CDR1 SGHVS, CDR2 FQNEAQ. The CDR3 runs to 15 residues. The CDR3 loop reads CASSLEIGGRETQYF. Written as DNA, the CDR3 is TGTGCCAGCAGCTTAGAGATTGGGGGGCGGGAGACCCAGTACTTC. Variable domain in full (rest from reference TRBV7-8 and TRBJ2-5): GAGVSQSPRYKVAKRGQDVALRCDPISGHVSLFWYQQALGQGPEFLTYFQNEAQLDKSGLPSDRFFAERPEGSVSTLKIQRTQQEDSAVYLCASSLEIGGRETQYFGPGTRLLVL.

The rearrangement uses TRBV19 and TRBJ1-5; D ambiguous. CDR1 is LNHDA, CDR2 SQIVND, per germline (reference sequence). V was clipped by 1 base and J by 7 bases, with 8 bases between them. The CDR3 is made up of 13 amino acids. CDR3 in DNA: TGTGCCAGTAGTATAGGGGTTGGGCAGCCCCAGCATTTT. This encodes CASSIGVGQPQHF.

This sequence joins TRBV7-9 and TRBJ1-6; perhaps TRBD1 as D (6 bases). CDR3 length: 14 amino acids. The germline gives CDR1 SEHNR, CDR2 FQNEAQ (reference sequence). With 10 bases removed from V and 9 bases from J, the gap between germline ends came to 19 bases. In DNA form, the CDR3 reads TGTGCCACCCGGACAGTTGAAGGAGGTTCACCCCTCCACTTT. Translation: CATRTVEGGSPLHF.

The chain combines TRBV29-1 with TRBJ2-1; no clear D gene. Germline V gives CDR1 SQVTM, CDR2 ANQGSEA. CDR3 length: 10 residues. V gave up 6 bases and J gave up 9 bases, with 9 bases separating them. CDR3 DNA: TGCAGCGTGGGAACCAGTGAGCAGTTCTTC. Translation gives CSVGTSEQFF.

The chain is built from TRBV27 and TRBJ2-7, with TRBD1 identical over 8 bases. The trim removed 3 bases at V and 6 bases at J, leaving 4 bases unmatched. There are 13 residues in the CDR3. Per germline, CDR1 MNHEY and CDR2 SMNVEV (reference sequence). CDR3 DNA: TGTGCCAGCAGTTTTCAGGGGGCCTCCGAGCAGTACTTC. Its translation is CASSFQGASEQYF.

The chain employs TRBV7-3 and TRBJ2-1, with D perhaps TRBD2 (6 bases). CDR1 is SGHTA and CDR2 is FQGTGA in the germline V gene. V lost 4 bases to trimming and J lost 9 bases, with 16 bases between them. This CDR3 contains 14 residues. The CDR3 sequence is CASSWDSNFVEQFF. DNA of the CDR3: TGTGCCAGCAGCTGGGACTCCAATTTTGTTGAGCAGTTCTTC.

This clonotype was detected once. The rearrangement uses TRBV7-6 and TRBJ2-7; a weak D match, TRBD2 (7 bases). Germline V gives CDR1 SGHVS, CDR2 FNYEAQ. This CDR3 is 17 amino acids long. The V gene lost 2 bases and the J gene lost 9 bases, with 26 bases spanning the gap. The CDR3 region is CASSLSEGGPRSVWQYF. The CDR3 DNA sequence: TGTGCCAGCAGCTTAAGCGAGGGGGGGCCTAGATCCGTTTGGCAGTACTTC.

This clonotype has a count of ten or more. V usage is TRBV20-1 and J usage is TRBJ1-5; D perhaps matches TRBD1 (6 bases). This CDR3 comprises 14 residues. Germline V gene lookup returns CDR1 DFQATT and CDR2 SNEGSKA (reference sequence). V dropped 3 bases and J dropped 5 bases, with 14 bases sitting between them. CDR3 loop: CSASAGDRYQPQHF. For the CDR3, the DNA is TGCAGTGCTAGTGCAGGGGATAGGTATCAGCCCCAGCATTTT.

This clonotype was detected a few times. CDR3 bases: TGTGCCAGCGGAGGACTAGATACGCAGTATTTT. Translating it yields CASGGLDTQYF. The chain couples TRBV12-3 or TRBV12-4 to TRBJ2-3; possible D gene TRBD2, 5 bases. CDR3 length: 11 residues. Trimming pared 8 bases from V and 5 bases from J, leaving 8 bases between.

This chain connects TRBV28 to TRBJ2-3, with 10 bases lining up with TRBD1. Unmatched junction bases numbered 7, after V lost 10 bases and J lost 6 bases. The CDR3 loop spans 13 amino acids. Per germline, CDR1 MDHEN and CDR2 SYDVKM. CDR3 sequence: CATWTGGGDTQYF. CDR3 DNA: TGTGCCACATGGACAGGGGGGGGCGATACGCAGTATTTT.

The CDR3 DNA is TGTGCCAGCAGTTACTTGACAGGGGACTCTGGGGCCAACGTCCTGACTTTC. Translated, it gives CASSYLTGDSGANVLTF. V and J are TRBV6-2 or TRBV6-3 and TRBJ2-6, with 8 bases that match TRBD1. Germline lookup yields CDR1 MNHEY and CDR2 SVGEGT. With V trimmed by 1 base and J by 0 bases, 2 bases remained unmatched. CDR3 length: 17 residues.

The sample holds a few counts of this clonotype. V and J are TRBV6-5 and TRBJ1-5, with D perhaps matching TRBD1 (5 bases). The CDR3 has 15 amino acids. Per germline, CDR1 MNHEY and CDR2 SVGAGI. The V end was cut by 4 bases, the J end by 1 base, with 11 bases between. CDR3 region: CASSLAQDSNQPQHF. CDR3 DNA: TGTGCCAGCAGTTTAGCACAGGACAGCAATCAGCCCCAGCATTTT.

The gene calls are TRBV6-1 and TRBJ2-7; 7 nucleotides match TRBD1. V dropped 2 bases and J dropped 1; count of bases not matched to a gene: 5. The CDR3 contains 15 residues. The germline CDR1 and CDR2 sequences are MNHNS and SASEGT. In DNA, the CDR3 is TGTGCCAGCAGTGAAAATTGGACAGGTTCCTACGAGCAGTACGTC. It encodes CASSENWTGSYEQYV.

The V call is TRBV9, the J call TRBJ2-1, with unresolved D. The germline V gene encodes CDR1 SGDLS and CDR2 YYNGEE. The V end lost 0 bases, the J end lost 7 bases, and 11 bases lay between the germline ends. The CDR3 has 14 amino acids. CDR3 in amino acids: CASSVAGDLNEQFF. CDR3 coding DNA: TGTGCCAGCAGCGTAGCGGGTGACCTGAATGAGCAGTTCTTC.

V usage is TRBV3-1 and J usage is TRBJ2-7; D gene unclear. Germline assignment: CDR1 LGHDT and CDR2 YNNKEL (reference sequence). The germline V and J ends were trimmed by 4 bases and 3 bases, with 31 bases remaining between them. The CDR3 loop spans 20 amino acids. The DNA for the CDR3 is TGTGCCAGCAGCCTGTTAATAGGAAGAGTCGGTCCACAACTAAACTACGAGCAGTACGTC. It yields the protein CASSLLIGRVGPQLNYEQYV.

This chain uses TRBV4-2 with TRBJ2-6; 8 nucleotides line up with TRBD1. This CDR3 is built from 18 residues. Germline-derived CDR1 and CDR2 are LGHNA and YNFKEQ. V shed 4 bases and J 0 bases; nucleotides not matched to a gene: 8. Written as DNA, the CDR3 is TGTGCCAGCAGCCTCCCAGGGGGCCGTTTCTCTGGGGCCAACGTCCTGACTTTC. Protein: CASSLPGGRFSGANVLTF.